This T cell receptor (beta chain) emerged from a study of long-term antiretroviral therapy in people with HIV. Study summary: When the earliest samples were collected, ART was typically delayed until CD4 counts fell. Whole-study findings and limits: Across all time points, the repertoire was dominated by clones that expanded before ART. Diversity remained lower than transplant donor controls, even though it increased after ART. In the period from the mid-2000s to the late 2010s, blood was collected, possibly under older ART regimens.

Regarding this clone: The target antigen is unknown.

The CDR3 has 14 residues. The V end was cut by 8 bases, the J end by 12 bases, with 23 bases between. Germline values: CDR1 LNHDA, CDR2 SQIVND (reference sequence). Run at survey level, the immunoSEQ assay was version v3.0. Clones were read by immunoSEQ multiplex PCR, and TCRdb kept only the in-frame ones, dropping some. The sample has about 24,000 clones, roughly four fifths seen once; the top ten hold around 6.1%. This chain links TRBV19 with TRBJ1-5; D possibly corresponds to TRBD1 (5 bases). The sequence came from a man aged 30 to 45 with HIV. The sequenced sample was unsorted PBMCs, obtained 4.4 years after starting antiretroviral therapy. The CDR3 here is CASSPTLGGEVQHF. In DNA, the CDR3 is TGTGCCAGTTCCCCTACCCTGGGGGGTGAGGTCCAGCATTTT.